This T cell receptor beta chain stems from a study of blood T cell repertoires in COVID-19. In the authors' methods: Using reference gene primer amplification, nucleated cell counts were estimated. The table came from immunoSEQ multiplex PCR; TCRdb's copy has only in-frame clones and leaves some out. D and trimming come from the DNA, and the V and J calls and clone size come from that table. The sample shows about 130,000 clones, approximately 86% of them seen only once. CDR1 and CDR2 (germline): LGHDT, YNNKEL (reference sequence). The CDR3 is made up of 17 amino acids. V trimming: 1 base; J trimming: 2 bases; junction bases outside the gene matches: 9. Participants came from 20 to 25 US areas, aged about 18 to 95 years. Categorization into cohorts depended on clinical history that participants reported.

Sequenced material: PBMCs or T cells enriched from blood (not recorded which). The clonotype originates from a woman aged 45-65 years who had recovered from COVID-19. The rearrangement links TRBV3-1 (or the pseudogene TRBV3-2) to TRBJ2-3; 7 bases match TRBD2. CDR3 coding DNA: TGTGCCAGCAGCCAAGGAATCCAGCGGGGAGCCACAGATACGCAGTATTTT. It encodes CASSQGIQRGATDTQYF.